The 16 T cell receptor beta chains presented below share a single source sample, sequenced in a study of cytomegalovirus exposure and HLA in healthy donors. 13 Jbeta primers and 60 Vbeta primers were used for the PCR. Produced via immunoSEQ multiplex PCR; TCRdb's table is partial and in-frame only. This sample's table reports 100,000 to 150,000 clones. The specimen was PBMCs. These TCRs come from a woman aged 40-49 years in good health and CMV-seropositive.

This chain links TRBV7-3 with TRBJ2-3, with 10 bases aligning to TRBD1. CDR1 is SGHTA and CDR2 is FQGTGA in the germline V gene. The CDR3 consists of 14 residues. J lost 3 bases, V lost 5 bases, and 2 bases had no gene match. DNA of the CDR3: TGTGCCAGCAGCCGGGACAGGGGAACAGATACGCAGTATTTT. This codes for CASSRDRGTDTQYF.

CDR3 protein: CASRPPDRGIRNYGYTF. CDR3 DNA: TGTGCCAGCAGACCGCCGGACAGGGGGATTAGAAACTATGGCTACACCTTC. The chain carries TRBV28 and TRBJ1-2; 10 bases are a match to TRBD1. V shed 6 bases and J 2 bases; nucleotides not matched to a gene: 12. This CDR3 is built from 17 residues. CDR1 and CDR2 from the germline V gene are MDHEN and SYDVKM.

The rearrangement joins TRBV19 to TRBJ2-1, with TRBD2 matching 9 bases. The CDR3 sequence is 19 residues long. Germline-derived CDR1 and CDR2 are LNHDA and SQIVND (reference sequence). J lost 3 bases, V lost 5 bases, and 17 bases had no gene match. CDR3 sequence: CASSSPKAGGPSNYNEQFF. CDR3 nucleotides: TGTGCCAGTAGTTCCCCGAAGGCGGGAGGGCCCAGTAACTACAATGAGCAGTTCTTC.

This chain links TRBV6-5 with TRBJ2-6; a possible D gene is TRBD1 (6 bases). The CDR3 has 15 residues. V was cut by 6 bases and J by 4 bases, with 13 bases left in between. Germline V lookup: CDR1 MNHEY, CDR2 SVGAGI. CDR3: CASRDAGAGANVLTF. DNA of the CDR3: TGTGCCAGCAGGGACGCAGGGGCCGGGGCCAACGTCCTGACTTTC.

This chain uses TRBV2 with TRBJ1-1; tentatively, D is TRBD1 (6 bases). The V end lost 6 bases, the J end lost 5 bases, and 13 bases lay between the germline ends. Germline V gives CDR1 SNHLY, CDR2 FYNNEI. The CDR3 is 13 amino acids. CDR3 amino acids: CASRYRDTTEAFF. The CDR3 coding sequence is TGTGCCAGCAGGTACAGGGACACGACTGAAGCTTTCTTT.

Points on this clone: The sample holds other DNA sequences that translate to the same CDR3. The chain carries TRBV19 and TRBJ2-2; 9 nucleotides match TRBD1. Per the germline V gene, CDR1 is LNHDA and CDR2 is SQIVND (reference sequence). This CDR3 contains 16 residues. V gave up 6 bases and J gave up 1 base; unmatched junction bases: 6. The chain's CDR3 is CASSAPGQGNTGELFF. CDR3 nucleotides: TGTGCCAGTAGCGCCCCGGGACAGGGGAACACCGGGGAGCTGTTTTTT.

The V call is TRBV29-1, the J call TRBJ2-7; D possibly corresponds to TRBD1 (6 bases). The CDR3 contains 13 residues. The ends were cut back, 4 bases at V and 2 bases at J, with 12 bases in the middle. Germline CDR1 reads SQVTM; CDR2 reads ANQGSEA. CDR3 in DNA: TGCAGCGTTGGAACAGGGCGTGCCTACGAGCAGTACTTC. It yields the protein CSVGTGRAYEQYF.

The chain recombines TRBV5-4 with TRBJ2-7; TRBD1 agrees at 9 bases. With 2 bases clipped from V and 3 bases from J, the junction kept 6 bases outside the gene matches. The CDR3 spans 15 residues. CDR1 and CDR2 from the germline V gene are SGHNT and YYREEE (reference sequence). CDR3 DNA sequence: TGTGCCAGCAGCTTCGGGACAGGGTACGTCTACGAGCAGTACTTC. Translated, it gives CASSFGTGYVYEQYF.

This chain links TRBV27 with TRBJ1-4; D is uncertain. CDR3 length equals 12 residues. Germline CDR1 reads MNHEY; CDR2 reads SMNVEV (reference sequence). V lost 9 bases, J lost 8 bases, and 13 bases lay in between. The CDR3 DNA is TGTGCCAGGTACGAGGGAGAGGAAAAACTGTTTTTT. Its translation is CARYEGEEKLFF.

This rearrangement joins TRBV5-1 to TRBJ2-7; TRBD1 is a possible D gene (6 bases). V dropped 2 bases and J dropped 5 bases, with 11 bases sitting between them. Germline V gene lookup returns CDR1 SGHRS and CDR2 YFSETQ. CDR3 length equals 13 residues. The CDR3 coding sequence is TGCGCCAGCAGCTTTAGAAAGGGGGACGAGCAGTACTTC. The encoded protein is CASSFRKGDEQYF.

The chain joins TRBV19 to TRBJ1-5; TRBD1 matches at 9 bases. V shed 1 base, J shed 5 bases, and the junction held 9 bases outside the gene matches. The V gene's germline CDR1 is LNHDA and CDR2 SQIVND (reference sequence). The length of the CDR3 is 17 residues. The CDR3 sequence is CASSIGGVDRGYQPQHF. The DNA for the CDR3 is TGTGCCAGTAGTATAGGCGGGGTGGACAGGGGATATCAGCCCCAGCATTTT.

The V and J genes are TRBV28 and TRBJ1-4; D remains ambiguous. The germline gives CDR1 MDHEN, CDR2 SYDVKM. The V and J ends lost 3 bases and 8 bases respectively, with 13 bases between them. The CDR3 has 14 residues. The CDR3 loop is CASSFPEGGEKLFF. As DNA, the CDR3 is TGTGCCAGCAGTTTTCCTGAGGGAGGGGAAAAACTGTTTTTT.

The chain joins TRBV11-2 to TRBJ2-2; no clear D gene. Between the trimmed V and J ends, which lost 2 bases and 4 bases, there was a span of 8 bases. The CDR3 contains 14 residues. Germline V CDR1 and CDR2: SGHAT, FQNNGV. The CDR3 bases are TGTGCCAGCAGCTTATTCCAGGCCACCGGGGAGCTGTTTTTT. Translated, it gives CASSLFQATGELFF.

The chain combines TRBV19 with TRBJ2-6, with D unclear. Germline CDR1 reads LNHDA; CDR2 reads SQIVND (reference sequence). The CDR3 consists of 16 residues. V was clipped by 5 bases and J by 0 bases, with 11 bases between them. The CDR3 coding sequence is TGTGCCAGTAGTTCAGAGGTCAACTCTGGGGCCAACGTCCTGACTTTC. Its protein product is CASSSEVNSGANVLTF.

The V gene is TRBV9, the J gene TRBJ2-7, with 8 bases aligning to TRBD2. There are 17 residues in the CDR3. The germline V gene encodes CDR1 SGDLS and CDR2 YYNGEE. The ends lost 4 bases at V and 1 base at J; junction bases unmatched: 13. The CDR3 sequence is CASSPQPLAGRSYEQYF. The CDR3 nucleotides read TGTGCCAGCAGCCCCCAGCCCCTAGCGGGCCGATCCTACGAGCAGTACTTC.

The V call is TRBV15, the J call TRBJ2-7; tentative D call: TRBD1 (5 bases). Trimming removed 1 base from V and 3 bases from J, with 10 bases in between. CDR3 length: 14 residues. CDR1 is LNHNV and CDR2 is YYDKDF in the germline V gene (reference sequence). The DNA of the CDR3 is TGTGCCACCAGCAGAGTAAGGGGCAACTACGAGCAGTACTTC. Translating it yields CATSRVRGNYEQYF.